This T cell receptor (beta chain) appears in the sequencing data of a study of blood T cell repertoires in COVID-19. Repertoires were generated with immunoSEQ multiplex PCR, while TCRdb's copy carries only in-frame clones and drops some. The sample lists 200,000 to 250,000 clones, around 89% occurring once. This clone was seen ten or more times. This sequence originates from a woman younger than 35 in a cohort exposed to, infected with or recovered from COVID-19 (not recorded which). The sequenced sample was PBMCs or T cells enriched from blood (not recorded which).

CDR3 nucleotides: TGTGCCAGTAGTACGTCGGCGGGGGCGTCTGATCAGCCCCAGCATTTT. Translation: CASSTSAGASDQPQHF. The chain joins TRBV19 to TRBJ1-5; D is perhaps TRBD1 (6 bases). V was clipped by 4 bases and J by 5 bases, with 18 bases between them. The CDR3 is 16 amino acids. Germline CDR1 LNHDA, CDR2 SQIVND (reference sequence).